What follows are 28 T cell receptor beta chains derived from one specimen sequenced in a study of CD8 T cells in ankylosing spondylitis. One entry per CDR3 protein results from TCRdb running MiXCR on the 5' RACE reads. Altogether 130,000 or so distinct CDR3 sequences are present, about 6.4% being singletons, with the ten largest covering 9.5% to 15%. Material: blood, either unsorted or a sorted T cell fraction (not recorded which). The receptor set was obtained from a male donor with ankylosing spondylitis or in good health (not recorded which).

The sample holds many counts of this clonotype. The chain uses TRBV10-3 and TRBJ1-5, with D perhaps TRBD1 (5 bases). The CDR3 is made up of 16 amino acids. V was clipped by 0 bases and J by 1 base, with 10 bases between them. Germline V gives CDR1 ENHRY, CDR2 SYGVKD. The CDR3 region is CAISESLGESNQPQHF. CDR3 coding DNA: TGTGCCATCAGTGAGTCCCTAGGGGAGAGCAATCAGCCCCAGCATTTT.

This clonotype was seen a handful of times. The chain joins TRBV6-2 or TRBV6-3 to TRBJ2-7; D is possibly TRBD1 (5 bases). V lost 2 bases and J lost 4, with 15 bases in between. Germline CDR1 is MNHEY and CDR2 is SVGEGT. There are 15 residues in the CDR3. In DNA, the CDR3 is TGTGCCAGCAGTTACGACCCAGGGATCGTATACGAGCAGTACTTC. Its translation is CASSYDPGIVYEQYF.

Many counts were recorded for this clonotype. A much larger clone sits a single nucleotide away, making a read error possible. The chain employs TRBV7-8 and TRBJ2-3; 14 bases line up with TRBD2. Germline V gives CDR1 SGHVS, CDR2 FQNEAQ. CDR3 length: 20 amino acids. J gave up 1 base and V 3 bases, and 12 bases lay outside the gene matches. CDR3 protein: CASSFPPGLAGVSGTDTQYF. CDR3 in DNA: TGTGCCAGCAGCTTCCCCCCGGGACTAGCGGGAGTGTCGGGCACAGATACGCAGTATTTT.

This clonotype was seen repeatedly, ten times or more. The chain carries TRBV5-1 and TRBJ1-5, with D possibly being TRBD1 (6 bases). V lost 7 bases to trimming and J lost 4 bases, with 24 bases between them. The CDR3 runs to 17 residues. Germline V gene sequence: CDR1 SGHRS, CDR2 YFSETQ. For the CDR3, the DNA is TGCGCCAGCGAATCGCGAAGAGCGACAGGTAAAAATCAGCCCCAGCATTTT. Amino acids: CASESRRATGKNQPQHF.

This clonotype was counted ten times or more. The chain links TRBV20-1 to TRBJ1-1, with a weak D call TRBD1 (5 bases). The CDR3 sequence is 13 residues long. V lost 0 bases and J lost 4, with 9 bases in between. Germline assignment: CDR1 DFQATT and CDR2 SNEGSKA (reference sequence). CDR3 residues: CSAREGVGTEAFF. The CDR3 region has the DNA TGCAGTGCTAGAGAAGGGGTTGGCACTGAAGCTTTCTTT.

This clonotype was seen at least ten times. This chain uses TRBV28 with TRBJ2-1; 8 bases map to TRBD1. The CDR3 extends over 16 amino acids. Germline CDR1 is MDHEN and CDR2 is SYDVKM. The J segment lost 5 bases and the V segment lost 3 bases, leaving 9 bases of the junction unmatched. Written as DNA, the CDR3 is TGTGCCAGCAGTTTTTATAACCAGGGGGCTCACAATGAGCAGTTCTTC. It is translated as CASSFYNQGAHNEQFF. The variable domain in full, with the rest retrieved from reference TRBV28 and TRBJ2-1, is DVKVTQSSRYLVKRTGEKVFLECVQDMDHENMFWYRQDPGLGLRLIYFSYDVKMKEKGDIPEGYSVSREKKERFSLILESASTNQTSMYLCASSFYNQGAHNEQFFGPGTRLTVL.

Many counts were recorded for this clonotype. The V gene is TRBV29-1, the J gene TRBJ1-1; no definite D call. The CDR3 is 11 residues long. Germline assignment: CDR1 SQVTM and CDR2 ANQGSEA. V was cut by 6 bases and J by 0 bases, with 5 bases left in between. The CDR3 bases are TGCAGCGTCCCTTTGAACACTGAAGCTTTCTTT. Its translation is CSVPLNTEAFF.

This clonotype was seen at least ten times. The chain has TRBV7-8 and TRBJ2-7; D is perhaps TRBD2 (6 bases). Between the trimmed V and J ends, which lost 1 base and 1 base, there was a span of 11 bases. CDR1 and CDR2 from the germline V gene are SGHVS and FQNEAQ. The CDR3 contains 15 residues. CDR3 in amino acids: CASSLEAGPSYEQYF. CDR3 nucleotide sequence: TGTGCCAGCAGCTTAGAAGCGGGTCCATCCTACGAGCAGTACTTC.

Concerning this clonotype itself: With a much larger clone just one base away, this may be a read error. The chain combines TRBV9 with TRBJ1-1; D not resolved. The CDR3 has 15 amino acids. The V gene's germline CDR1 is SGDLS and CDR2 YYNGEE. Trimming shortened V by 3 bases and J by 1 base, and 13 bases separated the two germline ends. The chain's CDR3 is CASSAAWRANTEAFF. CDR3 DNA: TGTGCCAGCAGCGCCGCGTGGCGGGCGAACACTGAAGCTTTCTTT.

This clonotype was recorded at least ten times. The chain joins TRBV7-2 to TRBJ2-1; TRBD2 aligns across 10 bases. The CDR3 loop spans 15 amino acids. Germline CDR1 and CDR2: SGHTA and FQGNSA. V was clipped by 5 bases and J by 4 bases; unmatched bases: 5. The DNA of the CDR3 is TGTGCCAGCAGCCTTCGGACTAGCGGTTACAATGAGCAGTTCTTC. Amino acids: CASSLRTSGYNEQFF.

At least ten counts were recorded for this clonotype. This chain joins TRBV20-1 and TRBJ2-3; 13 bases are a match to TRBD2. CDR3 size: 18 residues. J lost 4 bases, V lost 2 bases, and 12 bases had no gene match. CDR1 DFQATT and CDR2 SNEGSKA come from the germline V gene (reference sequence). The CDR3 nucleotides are TGCAGTGCTAGATCGTTGACTAGCGGGAGGCCGGGGCCAGATACGCAGTATTTT. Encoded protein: CSARSLTSGRPGPDTQYF.

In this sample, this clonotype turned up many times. The CDR3 nucleotides are TGTGCCAGCAGTGAAAATAGGGTGGGAACCTACGAGCAGTACTTC. The encoded protein is CASSENRVGTYEQYF. The rearrangement joins TRBV2 to TRBJ2-7; no clear D gene. The V gene lost 2 bases and the J gene lost 2 bases, with 13 bases spanning the gap. This CDR3 is built from 15 residues. Germline CDR1 reads SNHLY; CDR2 reads FYNNEI.

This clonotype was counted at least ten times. Written as DNA, the CDR3 is TGCGCCAGCAGCGATAACACTGAAGCTTTCTTT. Amino acids: CASSDNTEAFF. The chain uses TRBV5-1 and TRBJ1-1; no firm D call. CDR3 length: 11 residues. Germline V gene lookup returns CDR1 SGHRS and CDR2 YFSETQ. V was trimmed by 4 bases and J by 2 bases, leaving 3 bases between them.

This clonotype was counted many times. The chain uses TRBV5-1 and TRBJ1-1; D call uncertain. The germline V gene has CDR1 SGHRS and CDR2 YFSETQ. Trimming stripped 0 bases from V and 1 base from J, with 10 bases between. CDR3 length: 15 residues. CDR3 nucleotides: TGCGCCAGCAGCTTGGAGGCGGGAGGGAACACTGAAGCTTTCTTT. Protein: CASSLEAGGNTEAFF.

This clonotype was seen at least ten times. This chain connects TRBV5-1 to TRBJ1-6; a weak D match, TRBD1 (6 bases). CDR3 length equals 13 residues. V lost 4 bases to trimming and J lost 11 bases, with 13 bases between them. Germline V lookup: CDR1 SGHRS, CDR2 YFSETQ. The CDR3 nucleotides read TGCGCCAGCAGCGCAGGACAGAATCCACCCCTCCACTTT. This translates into CASSAGQNPPLHF.

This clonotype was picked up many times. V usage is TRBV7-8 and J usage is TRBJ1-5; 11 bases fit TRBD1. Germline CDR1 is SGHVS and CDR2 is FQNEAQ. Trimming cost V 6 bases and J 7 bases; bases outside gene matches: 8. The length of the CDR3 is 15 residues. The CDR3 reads CASSPGTGGGQPQHF. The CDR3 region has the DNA TGTGCCAGCAGTCCCGGGACAGGGGGGGGACAGCCCCAGCATTTT.

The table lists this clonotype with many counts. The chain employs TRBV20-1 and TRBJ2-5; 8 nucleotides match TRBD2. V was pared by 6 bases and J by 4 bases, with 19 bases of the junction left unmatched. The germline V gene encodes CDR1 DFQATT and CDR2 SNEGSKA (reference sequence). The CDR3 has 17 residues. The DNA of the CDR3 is TGCAGTGCCGTTTCAACCTCCTCCGGGACTAGACGAGAGACCCAGTACTTC. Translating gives CSAVSTSSGTRRETQYF.

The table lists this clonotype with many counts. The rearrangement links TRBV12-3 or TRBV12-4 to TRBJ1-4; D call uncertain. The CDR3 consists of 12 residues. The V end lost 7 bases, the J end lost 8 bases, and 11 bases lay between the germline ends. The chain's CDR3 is CASTRIKEKLFF. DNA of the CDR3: TGTGCCAGCACTCGGATCAAGGAAAAACTGTTTTTT.

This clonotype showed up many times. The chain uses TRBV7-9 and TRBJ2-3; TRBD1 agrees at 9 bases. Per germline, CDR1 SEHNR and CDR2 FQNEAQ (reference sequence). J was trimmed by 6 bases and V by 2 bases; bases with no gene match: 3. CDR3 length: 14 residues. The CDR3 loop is CASSLTGTGDTQYF. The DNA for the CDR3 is TGTGCCAGCAGCTTAACCGGGACAGGGGATACGCAGTATTTT.

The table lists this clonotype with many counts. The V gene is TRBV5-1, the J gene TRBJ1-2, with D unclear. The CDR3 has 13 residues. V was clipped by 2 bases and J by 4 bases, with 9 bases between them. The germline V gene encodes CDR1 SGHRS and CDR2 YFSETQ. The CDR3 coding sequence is TGCGCCAGCAGCTTCGGACCCTCCTATGGCTACACCTTC. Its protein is CASSFGPSYGYTF.

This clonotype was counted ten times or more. The CDR3 bases are TGTGCCAGCAGCTTCGCTGACAGGGGGACCACCGGGGAGCTGTTTTTT. Its protein is CASSFADRGTTGELFF. The chain is built from TRBV5-6 and TRBJ2-2; 9 bases match TRBD1. The CDR3 runs 16 residues. The V and J ends lost 2 bases and 4 bases, in that order; junction bases with no gene match: 6. Germline V gene sequence: CDR1 SGHDT, CDR2 YYEEEE. Full variable domain (remainder filled in from reference TRBV5-6 and TRBJ2-2): DAGVTQSPTHLIKTRGQQVTLRCSPKSGHDTVSWYQQALGQGPQFIFQYYEEEERQRGNFPDRFSGHQFPNYSSELNVNALLLGDSALYLCASSFADRGTTGELFFGEGSRLTVL.

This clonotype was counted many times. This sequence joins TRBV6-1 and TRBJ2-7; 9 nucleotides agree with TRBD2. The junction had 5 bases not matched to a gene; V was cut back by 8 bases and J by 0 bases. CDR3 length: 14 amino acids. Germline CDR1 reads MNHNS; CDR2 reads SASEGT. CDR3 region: CASQIAGDSYEQYF. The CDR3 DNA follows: TGTGCCAGCCAAATAGCGGGGGACTCCTACGAGCAGTACTTC.

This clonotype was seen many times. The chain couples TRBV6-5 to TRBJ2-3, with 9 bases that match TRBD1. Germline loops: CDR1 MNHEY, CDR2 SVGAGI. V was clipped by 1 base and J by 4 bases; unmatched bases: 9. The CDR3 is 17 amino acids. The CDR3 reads CASSYYPGTGLADTQYF. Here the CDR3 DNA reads TGTGCCAGCAGTTACTATCCCGGGACAGGGTTGGCAGATACGCAGTATTTT.

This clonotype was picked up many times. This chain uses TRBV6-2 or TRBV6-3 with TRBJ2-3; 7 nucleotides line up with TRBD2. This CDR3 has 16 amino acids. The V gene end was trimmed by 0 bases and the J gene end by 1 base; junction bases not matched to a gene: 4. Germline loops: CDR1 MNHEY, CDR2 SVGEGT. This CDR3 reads CASSYSASGGTDTQYF. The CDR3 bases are TGTGCCAGCAGTTACTCCGCCAGCGGGGGCACAGATACGCAGTATTTT.

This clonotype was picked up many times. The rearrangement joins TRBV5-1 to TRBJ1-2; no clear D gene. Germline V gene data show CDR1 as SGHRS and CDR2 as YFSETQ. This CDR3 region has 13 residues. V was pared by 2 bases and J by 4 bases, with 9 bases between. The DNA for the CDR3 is TGCGCCAGCAGCTTAGGAATCCTCTATGGCTACACCTTC. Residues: CASSLGILYGYTF.

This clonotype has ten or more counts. CDR3 amino acids: CSYDRGRGYEQFF. As DNA, the CDR3 is TGCAGTTACGACAGGGGGCGCGGCTATGAGCAGTTCTTC. The rearrangement joins TRBV20-1 to TRBJ2-1; the match to TRBD1 covers 10 bases. The germline gives CDR1 DFQATT, CDR2 SNEGSKA (reference sequence). V was clipped by 8 bases and J by 8 bases; unmatched bases: 9. The CDR3 covers 13 residues.

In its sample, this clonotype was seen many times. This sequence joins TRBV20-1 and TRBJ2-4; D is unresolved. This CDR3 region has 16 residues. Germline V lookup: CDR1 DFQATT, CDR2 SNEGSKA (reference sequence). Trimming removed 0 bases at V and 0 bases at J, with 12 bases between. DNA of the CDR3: TGCAGTGCTAGAGATAACACAGCACTAGCCAAAAACATTCAGTACTTC. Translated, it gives CSARDNTALAKNIQYF.

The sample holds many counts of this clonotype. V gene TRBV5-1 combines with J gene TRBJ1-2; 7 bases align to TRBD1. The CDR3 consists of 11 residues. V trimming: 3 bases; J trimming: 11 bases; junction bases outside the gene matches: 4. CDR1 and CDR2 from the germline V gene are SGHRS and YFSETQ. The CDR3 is CASSYGQEYTF. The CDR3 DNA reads TGCGCCAGCAGCTATGGACAGGAGTACACCTTC.